This TCR beta chain derives from a study of T-cell reconstitution after alpha-beta-depleted transplantation in children. Construction of the TCRbeta library involved unique molecular identifiers. TCRdb re-analysed the PCR reads in MiXCR, keeping a single row per CDR3 protein. Here the sample spans about 830,000 distinct CDR3 sequences, 15% to 20% being singletons. This clonotype occurred a few times. The antigen remains undetermined. Overall study results and limits: Hyperexpanded clones declined; after one year, newly produced T cells mostly supplied diversity. Alpha-beta T cells about two months after transplant reportedly derived from several hundred expanded graft clones. There were some patients whose high TCRbeta diversity at day 60 came from surviving recipient T cells and thymic progenitors.

The CDR3 contains 16 residues. V was shortened by 7 bases and J by 3 bases, with 20 bases between the two germline ends. Germline loops: CDR1 SEHNR, CDR2 FQNEAQ (reference sequence). This sequence joins TRBV7-9 and TRBJ2-3, with D tentatively TRBD2 (5 bases). The receptor comes from a male patient aged 10 to 17 who had a stem cell transplant for acute lymphoblastic leukemia, so the T cells may come from the graft donor. The material was PBMCs, mostly from graft donor cells, obtained 360 days after TCRalphabeta/CD19-depleted stem cell transplant. The chain's CDR3 is CASNKARGSRTDTQYF. The CDR3 region has the DNA TGTGCCAGCAACAAAGCAAGAGGGAGCAGGACAGATACGCAGTATTTT.